One and the same sample provided the 5 T cell receptor beta chains below, sequenced in a study of T cells after yellow fever vaccination. TCRdb fed the 5' RACE reads into MiXCR, producing one record per CDR3 protein. The repertoire has hundreds of thousands of distinct CDR3 sequences, approximately 4% of them found once; the top ten carry under 30%. The source was PBMCs, collected 5 days after the yellow fever booster vaccination. All receptors derive from a man between 18 and 35 years old who received the YFV17D yellow fever vaccine.

This clonotype was observed a few times. The chain has TRBV2 and TRBJ2-1, with D unclear. CDR1 and CDR2 from the germline V gene are SNHLY and FYNNEI. The CDR3 loop spans 15 amino acids. Trimming pared 1 base from V and 0 bases from J, leaving 7 bases between. CDR3 nucleotides: TGTGCCAGCAGTGAAGGTAGGAGCTCCTACAATGAGCAGTTCTTC. It codes for CASSEGRSSYNEQFF.

The J gene is TRBJ1-2, the V gene TRBV29-1; no firm D call. In germline, CDR1 is SQVTM, CDR2 ANQGSEA. Between the trimmed V and J ends, which lost 2 bases and 11 bases, there was a span of 12 bases. The CDR3 is 11 residues long. This CDR3 reads CSVEWAVGYTF. In DNA form, the CDR3 reads TGCAGCGTTGAATGGGCAGTGGGTTACACCTTC.

The CDR3 loop reads CASSTGTQDYTF. In nucleotides, the CDR3 is TGTGCCAGTTCAACCGGGACTCAAGACTACACCTTC. V and J are TRBV12-3 or TRBV12-4 and TRBJ1-2; D is perhaps TRBD1 (5 bases). V lost 9 bases, J lost 10 bases, and 18 bases lay in between. This CDR3 has 12 residues.

The rearrangement uses TRBV7-9 and TRBJ1-2; D not certain. CDR3 size: 13 residues. Germline CDR1 SEHNR, CDR2 FQNEAQ (reference sequence). V shed 5 bases and J shed 3 bases, with 10 bases lying between them. CDR3 sequence: CASSPRVDYGYTF. The CDR3 DNA is TGTGCCAGCAGCCCCCGGGTGGACTATGGCTACACCTTC.

Relative to its sample, this clonotype is large. The V gene is TRBV20-1, the J gene TRBJ1-1; D gene ambiguous. This CDR3 has 12 amino acids. The V gene lost 3 bases and the J gene lost 3 bases, with 8 bases spanning the gap. Germline V gene lookup returns CDR1 DFQATT and CDR2 SNEGSKA (reference sequence). The CDR3 protein is CSARVRDTEAFF. The DNA of the CDR3 is TGCAGTGCTAGGGTTCGCGACACTGAAGCTTTCTTT.